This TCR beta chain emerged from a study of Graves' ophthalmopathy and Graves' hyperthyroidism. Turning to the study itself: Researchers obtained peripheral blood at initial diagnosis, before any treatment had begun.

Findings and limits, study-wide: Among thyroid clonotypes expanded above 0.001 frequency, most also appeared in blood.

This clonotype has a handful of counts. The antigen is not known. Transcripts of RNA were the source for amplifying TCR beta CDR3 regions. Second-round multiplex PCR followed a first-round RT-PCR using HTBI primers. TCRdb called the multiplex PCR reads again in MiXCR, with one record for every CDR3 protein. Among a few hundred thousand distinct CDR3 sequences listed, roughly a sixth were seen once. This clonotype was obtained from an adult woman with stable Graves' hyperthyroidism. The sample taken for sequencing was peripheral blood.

The CDR3 is CASSQELMTLRGPRDTEAFF. CDR3 nucleotide sequence: TGCGCCAGCAGCCAGGAACTGATGACCCTCAGGGGCCCAAGGGACACTGAAGCTTTCTTT. The V call is TRBV4-1, the J call TRBJ1-1, with D perhaps matching TRBD1 (6 bases). Germline loops: CDR1 MGHRA, CDR2 YSYEKL. Trimming shortened V by 3 bases and J by 3 bases, and 29 bases separated the two germline ends. This CDR3 is built from 20 residues.